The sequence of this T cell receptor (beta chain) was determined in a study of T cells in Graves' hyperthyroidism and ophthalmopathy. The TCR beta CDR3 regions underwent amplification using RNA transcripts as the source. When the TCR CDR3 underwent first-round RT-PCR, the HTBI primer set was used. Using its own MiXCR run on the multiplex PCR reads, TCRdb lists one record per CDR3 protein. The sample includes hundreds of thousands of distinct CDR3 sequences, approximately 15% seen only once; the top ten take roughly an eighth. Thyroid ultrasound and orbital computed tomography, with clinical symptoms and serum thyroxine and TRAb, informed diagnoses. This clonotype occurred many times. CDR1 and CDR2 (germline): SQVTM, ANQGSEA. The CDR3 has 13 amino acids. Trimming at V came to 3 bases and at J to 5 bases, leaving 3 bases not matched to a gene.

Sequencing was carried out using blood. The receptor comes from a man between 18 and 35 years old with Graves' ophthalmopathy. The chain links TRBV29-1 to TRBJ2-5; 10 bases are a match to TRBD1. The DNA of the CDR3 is TGCAGCGTTGAGGACAGGGGGGTCGAGACCCAGTACTTC. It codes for CSVEDRGVETQYF.